The clone carrying this TCR beta chain occurred many times. This entry comes from a study of Graves' ophthalmopathy and Graves' hyperthyroidism. Excluded were patients with other autoimmune diseases, uncontrolled infections, pregnancy or lactation. The CDR3 runs to 14 residues. Between the trimmed V and J ends, which lost 3 bases and 0 bases, there was a span of 8 bases. The authors amplified TCR beta CDR3 regions from RNA transcripts. Second-round multiplex PCR came after a first-round RT-PCR that employed HTBI primers. In TCRdb, the multiplex PCR reads were re-called with MiXCR into one record per CDR3 protein. Of approximately 700,000 distinct CDR3 sequences in the sample, 40% were seen once.

The genes are TRBV12-3 or TRBV12-4 and TRBJ1-2, with D possibly being TRBD1 (5 bases). Sequenced material: peripheral blood. The sequence was obtained from an adult man with Graves' ophthalmopathy. CDR3: CASSFGGTNYGYTF. For the CDR3, the DNA is TGTGCCAGCAGTTTTGGGGGGACTAACTATGGCTACACCTTC.